Following are 16 T cell receptor beta chains from one sample sequenced in a study of CD8 T cells in Susac syndrome. Reverse transcription of roughly 0.5 to 1 ug RNA was carried out with random hexamers. A single record per CDR3 protein comes from TCRdb applying MiXCR to the immunoSEQ multiplex PCR reads. The sample contains about 110,000 distinct CDR3 sequences, 94% of which appear only once. What was sequenced was CD8+ T cells from PBMCs. The receptors come from a human donor with Susac syndrome.

The chain couples TRBV29-1 to TRBJ1-2; no clear D. CDR1 is SQVTM, CDR2 ANQGSEA, per germline. CDR3 length: 11 residues. The germline V and J ends were trimmed by 4 bases and 7 bases, with 10 bases remaining between them. The CDR3: CSVAADGGYTF. The CDR3 region has the DNA TGCAGCGTTGCGGCGGATGGTGGCTACACCTTC.

This clonotype was picked up one time. The chain joins TRBV19 to TRBJ2-1; perhaps TRBD2 as D (5 bases). V was pared by 10 bases and J by 7 bases, with 11 bases between. The CDR3 consists of 11 residues. The germline V gene encodes CDR1 LNHDA and CDR2 SQIVND (reference sequence). CDR3 bases: TGTGCCACCGGACTTTGGAATGAGCAGTTCTTC. This encodes CATGLWNEQFF.

This sequence joins TRBV12-3 or TRBV12-4 and TRBJ2-3; D ambiguous. The CDR3 extends over 13 amino acids. The V end lost 6 bases, the J end lost 1 base, and 8 bases lay between the germline ends. The CDR3 DNA reads as TGTGCCAGCAGCTCGCCTGGCACAGATACGCAGTATTTT. It translates to CASSSPGTDTQYF.

This clonotype was picked up one time. The genes are TRBV9 and TRBJ2-3, with TRBD2 as a possible D gene (7 bases). From germline, CDR1 is SGDLS and CDR2 YYNGEE. Trimming stripped 4 bases from V and 2 bases from J, with 17 bases between. This CDR3 has 16 residues. The CDR3 nucleotides are TGTGCCAGCAGCCTGGGGGGGGGCCTATCCACAGATACGCAGTATTTT. Residues: CASSLGGGLSTDTQYF.

The V and J genes are TRBV7-9 and TRBJ2-5; D gene unclear. Germline assignment: CDR1 SEHNR and CDR2 FQNEAQ (reference sequence). CDR3 length: 14 amino acids. Trimming stripped 7 bases from V and 3 bases from J, with 15 bases between. The CDR3 DNA reads as TGTGCCAGCAACCCAAATGTCTGGGAAGAGACCCAGTACTTC. Translating it yields CASNPNVWEETQYF.

This chain connects TRBV7-7 to TRBJ2-3; a possible D gene is TRBD2 (5 bases). CDR1 is SSHAT, CDR2 FNYEAQ, per germline (reference sequence). This CDR3 region has 13 residues. V lost 4 bases and J 2 bases, leaving 7 bases between the germline ends. The DNA for the CDR3 is TGTGCCAGCAGCTATGACTACACAGATACGCAGTATTTT. It codes for CASSYDYTDTQYF.

This chain links TRBV13 with TRBJ2-5, with 9 bases fitting TRBD1. In germline, CDR1 is PRHDT, CDR2 FYEKMQ (reference sequence). This CDR3 spans 15 amino acids. Unmatched junction bases numbered 5, after V lost 4 bases and J lost 2 bases. Here the CDR3 reads CASSSEGQGQETQYF. The CDR3 DNA is TGTGCCAGCAGCTCGGAGGGACAGGGACAAGAGACCCAGTACTTC.

The gene calls are TRBV5-4 and TRBJ2-5, with D uncertain. Germline-derived CDR1 and CDR2 are SGHNT and YYREEE (reference sequence). CDR3 length: 13 amino acids. With 4 bases removed from V and 5 bases from J, the gap between germline ends came to 12 bases. CDR3 sequence reads: CASSPESGETQYF. DNA for the CDR3: TGTGCCAGCAGCCCGGAGTCTGGGGAGACCCAGTACTTC.

This clonotype has only one observation. The J gene is TRBJ1-5, the V gene TRBV6-5; D is uncertain. The CDR3 covers 17 residues. Trimming shortened V by 3 bases and J by 5 bases, and 20 bases separated the two germline ends. Per germline, CDR1 MNHEY and CDR2 SVGAGI. The CDR3 DNA is TGTGCCAGCAGTTATGAAGCCATCGGGGATGGGGATCAGCCCCAGCATTTT. As protein: CASSYEAIGDGDQPQHF.

This clonotype was counted only a few times. Written as DNA, the CDR3 is TGTGCCAGCAGCTTGCGAACCGGGTACGAGCAGTACTTC. Translating gives CASSLRTGYEQYF. The chain links TRBV5-5 to TRBJ2-7; D is undetermined. V lost 1 base and J 4 bases, leaving 9 bases between the germline ends. This CDR3 has 13 residues. Per germline, CDR1 SGHKS and CDR2 YYEKEE (reference sequence).

The chain recombines TRBV7-3 with TRBJ1-2; no clear D. Germline CDR1 is SGHTA and CDR2 is FQGTGA. V was shortened by 1 base and J by 4 bases, with 10 bases between the two germline ends. The CDR3 runs to 14 residues. CDR3 sequence (DNA): TGTGCCAGCAGCTTAAGTCCAGATAGCTATGGCTACACCTTC. Its translation is CASSLSPDSYGYTF.

The chain uses TRBV24-1 and TRBJ2-7; 7 bases align to TRBD1. Germline V gene sequence: CDR1 KGHDR, CDR2 SFDVKD. Unmatched junction bases numbered 4, after V lost 3 bases and J lost 0 bases. The CDR3 consists of 15 residues. The CDR3 protein is CATSDPGQASYEQYF. The CDR3 coding sequence is TGTGCCACCAGTGATCCAGGACAGGCCTCCTACGAGCAGTACTTC.

The count of this clonotype is one. The rearrangement uses TRBV21-1 and TRBJ2-1. TRBV21-1 is flagged as a pseudogene. The CDR3 runs 11 residues. Here the CDR3 reads CASSKYNEQFF. The DNA of the CDR3 is TGTGCCAGCAGCAAATACAATGAGCAGTTCTTC.

The V and J genes are TRBV7-3 and TRBJ1-2; D remains ambiguous. Germline lookup yields CDR1 SGHTA and CDR2 FQGTGA. Trimming removed 5 bases from V and 4 bases from J, with 14 bases in between. This CDR3 contains 14 residues. The CDR3 region is CASSLLDPPYGYTF. The CDR3 region has the DNA TGTGCCAGCAGCCTCCTCGACCCTCCCTATGGCTACACCTTC.

V usage is TRBV6-1 and J usage is TRBJ2-1; tentative D call: TRBD2 (5 bases). V was shortened by 8 bases and J by 6 bases, with 11 bases between the two germline ends. Germline CDR1 is MNHNS and CDR2 is SASEGT. The CDR3 has 12 amino acids. CDR3 coding DNA: TGTGCCAGCGGCCGGACTGTCAATGAGCAGTTCTTC. Translating gives CASGRTVNEQFF.

This clonotype has more than one count but fewer than ten. V is TRBV9 and J is TRBJ2-7, with D perhaps matching TRBD1 (5 bases). Trimming took 0 bases from V and 7 from J, leaving 17 bases between them. Germline V CDR1 and CDR2: SGDLS, YYNGEE. The CDR3 is 15 residues long. CDR3 residues: CASSVEGSALPEQYF. The DNA for the CDR3 is TGTGCCAGCAGCGTAGAGGGGTCCGCCTTACCTGAGCAGTACTTC.